Described below is a single T cell receptor (beta chain) sequence and its context. Its cognate antigen is unknown. The data stem from a study of a mutant IDH1 vaccine in newly diagnosed glioma. Time point indicated: week 23, last vaccination. Vaccination comprised doses that each held 300 ug of mutant IDH1 20-mer peptide, plus topical imiquimod. The CDR3 extends over 14 amino acids. Germline assignment: CDR1 SGHKS and CDR2 YYEKEE (reference sequence). Between the trimmed V and J ends, which lost 1 base and 2 bases, there was a span of 10 bases. Only in-frame clones appear in the TCRdb table, and some are missing; sequencing was by immunoSEQ multiplex PCR. The table lists approximately 82,000 clones, about 82% of them singletons.

This receptor was identified in a man aged 30 to 39 with glioma. Some clones in this sample may be carry-over from other donors' samples. Material: PBMCs, obtained from a glioma patient whose treatment included an IDH1 peptide vaccine. The chain combines TRBV5-5 with TRBJ2-7; D is unclear. CDR3: CASSLRPDAYEQYF. The CDR3 DNA reads as TGTGCCAGCAGCTTGCGGCCGGACGCCTACGAGCAGTACTTC.